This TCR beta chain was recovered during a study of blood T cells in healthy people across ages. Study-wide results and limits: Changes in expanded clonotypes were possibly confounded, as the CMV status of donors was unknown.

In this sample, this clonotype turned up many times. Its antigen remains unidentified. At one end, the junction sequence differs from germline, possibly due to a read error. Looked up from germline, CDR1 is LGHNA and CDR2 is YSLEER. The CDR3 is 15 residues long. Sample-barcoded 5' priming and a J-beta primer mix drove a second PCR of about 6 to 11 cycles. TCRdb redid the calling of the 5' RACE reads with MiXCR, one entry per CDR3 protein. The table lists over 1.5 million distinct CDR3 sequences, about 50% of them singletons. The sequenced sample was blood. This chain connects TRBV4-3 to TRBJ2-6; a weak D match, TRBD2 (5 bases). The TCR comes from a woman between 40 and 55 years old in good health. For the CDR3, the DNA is TGTGCCAGCAGCCAAGGGAGCTCTGGGGCCAACGTCCTGACTTTC. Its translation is CASSQGSSGANVLTF.